The 21 T cell receptor beta chains presented below share a single source sample, sequenced in a study of T cell clonality in common variable immunodeficiency. Antigens of these TCRs are unknown. Sequencing was performed with immunoSEQ multiplex PCR; in TCRdb, only in-frame clones are kept and a portion is missing. Listed are several thousand clones; less than 4% falls within the top ten. Study-wide results and caveats: Common variable immunodeficiency TCR beta sequences reportedly had fewer deletions and N-nucleotide insertions.

Sequenced input: peripheral blood mononuclear cells. These receptors were obtained from a human donor with common variable immunodeficiency.

In regard to this clone: Sequencing ends 3 residues short of the CDR3 end; the germline J gene provides the rest. This chain uses TRBV19 with TRBJ1-2; D possibly corresponds to TRBD1 (5 bases). Germline V gene data show CDR1 as LNHDA and CDR2 as SQIVND (reference sequence). This CDR3 comprises 13 residues. V was shortened by 5 bases and J by 6 bases, with 13 bases between the two germline ends. The CDR3 protein is CASSYLVGDGYTF. The DNA read from the CDR3 is TGTGCCAGTAGTTACCTAGTAGGGGATGGC.

According to its frequency, this clone is medium-sized. The CDR3 is cut off 3 residues early in the read; its end comes from the germline J gene. The V gene is TRBV9, the J gene TRBJ1-3, with D possibly TRBD1 on 5 matching bases. Trimming shortened V by 4 bases and J by 2 bases, and 19 bases separated the two germline ends. From germline, CDR1 is SGDLS and CDR2 YYNGEE. This CDR3 contains 17 residues. The sequenced part of the CDR3 DNA is TGTGCCAGCAGCCTAGAGATAATGGCCAGGGCTGGAAACACC. Amino acids: CASSLEIMARAGNT. The whole CDR3 reads CASSLEIMARAGNTIYF.

A remark on this clone: The read ends 3 residues shy of where the CDR3 ends; the end is completed using the germline J gene. The rearrangement uses TRBV5-1 and TRBJ2-7; a possible D gene is TRBD2 (6 bases). The CDR3 runs 15 residues. Germline lookup yields CDR1 SGHRS and CDR2 YFSETQ. The V gene lost 2 bases and the J gene lost 3 bases, with 15 bases spanning the gap. CDR3 protein: CASSFSGNGGYEQYF. Partial CDR3 DNA: TGCGCCAGCAGCTTCTCGGGGAACGGGGGCTACGAG.

Worth noting for this clone: The read ends 3 residues early relative to the CDR3; the germline J gene fills the gap. The genes are TRBV6-1 and TRBJ2-5, with 8 nucleotides matching TRBD2. Unmatched junction bases numbered 4, after V lost 2 bases and J lost 2 bases. CDR3 size: 15 residues. CDR1 is MNHNS and CDR2 is SASEGT in the germline V gene. The CDR3 sequence is CASSERLAKQETQYF. The part of the CDR3 DNA that was read is TGTGCCAGCAGTGAAAGACTAGCGAAACAAGAGACC.

This clone registers medium-sized by frequency. The sequence runs out 3 residues before the end of the CDR3; the remainder is reconstructed from the germline J gene. The chain uses TRBV6-1 and TRBJ2-5; no reliable D call. This CDR3 spans 14 amino acids. Between the trimmed V and J ends, which lost 1 base and 4 bases, there was a span of 10 bases. The germline V gene encodes CDR1 MNHNS and CDR2 SASEGT. This CDR3 reads CASSEDPTGETQYF. The part of the CDR3 DNA that was read is TGTGCCAGCAGTGAAGATCCCACCGGAGAGACC.

Details on this clone: The CDR3 extends 3 residues past the end of the read, so its final part is completed from the germline J gene. The rearrangement joins TRBV6-2 or TRBV6-3 to TRBJ2-7, with D perhaps matching TRBD2 (5 bases). Germline V gene lookup returns CDR1 MNHEY and CDR2 SVGEGT. CDR3 length: 12 amino acids. V was shortened by 7 bases and J by 1 base, with 8 bases between the two germline ends. The CDR3 region is CASKERSYEQYF. CDR3 DNA, as far as it was read: TGTGCCAGCAAGGAGCGGTCCTACGAG.

On this clone: The read terminates 3 residues before the CDR3 end, so the remaining end is supplied by the germline J gene. The sample has other DNA sequences that encode this CDR3 too. The chain is built from TRBV18 and TRBJ2-1; D ambiguous. V gave up 4 bases and J gave up 5 bases, with 15 bases separating them. CDR1 is KGHSH, CDR2 LQKENI, per germline. The CDR3 runs to 15 residues. The CDR3 bases that were read are TGTGCCAGCTCACTCCTAAACCTGCGAGACAATGAG. This translates into CASSLLNLRDNE. The complete CDR3 protein is CASSLLNLRDNEQFF.

Details on this clone: The CDR3 is cut off 3 residues early in the read; its end comes from the germline J gene. Other nucleotide sequences from this sample produce the same CDR3. V is TRBV7-9 and J is TRBJ1-2; D might be TRBD1 (6 bases). The germline V gene has CDR1 SEHNR and CDR2 FQNEAQ (reference sequence). Trimming left V 5 bases short and J 6 bases short, with 13 bases between. The CDR3 covers 13 residues. Partial CDR3 DNA: TGTGCCAGCAGCCCTAGAGGGGGACATGGC. It encodes CASSPRGGHG. The complete CDR3 reads CASSPRGGHGYTF.

A word on this clone: With the read ending 3 residues before the CDR3 end, the germline J gene is used to fill in that end. The chain combines TRBV2 with TRBJ1-4, with D tentatively TRBD1 (6 bases). The V end lost 5 bases, the J end lost 8 bases, and 15 bases lay between the germline ends. Germline assignment: CDR1 SNHLY and CDR2 FYNNEI. This CDR3 is built from 14 residues. The CDR3 bases that were read are TGTGCCAGCAGTTCCAGGGGCTGGCGGGAAAAA. It yields the protein CASSSRGWREK. The entire CDR3 sequence reads CASSSRGWREKLFF.

As for this clone: The DNA ends 3 residues before the CDR3 does, and the rest of the CDR3 is filled in from the germline J gene. This chain uses TRBV18 with TRBJ2-1, with a tentative D call TRBD2 (7 bases). Trimming pared 3 bases from V and 6 bases from J, leaving 15 bases between. CDR3 length equals 15 residues. Germline V gives CDR1 KGHSH, CDR2 LQKENI. The CDR3 DNA, read in part, is TGTGCCAGCTCACCTATCCAGGGAGGGGGCAATGAG. Its protein is CASSPIQGGGNE. Given in full, the CDR3 is CASSPIQGGGNEQFF.

Note on this clone: The sequence runs out 3 residues before the end of the CDR3; the remainder is reconstructed from the germline J gene. The gene calls are TRBV7-2 and TRBJ1-2; tentative D call: TRBD1 (5 bases). The ends were cut back, 2 bases at V and 4 bases at J, with 11 bases in the middle. Germline V CDR1 and CDR2: SGHTA, FQGNSA. The CDR3 covers 14 residues. CDR3 sequence reads: CASSLLGRGYGYTF. Partial CDR3 DNA: TGTGCCAGCAGCTTACTAGGGAGGGGCTATGGC.

With regard to this clone: Read sequence stops 3 residues before the CDR3 end, and the germline J gene provides the missing end. The V and J genes are TRBV7-8 and TRBJ2-1; 12 positions match TRBD1. The CDR3 loop spans 15 amino acids. The J segment lost 5 bases and the V segment lost 4 bases, leaving 3 bases of the junction unmatched. Germline V gives CDR1 SGHVS, CDR2 FQNEAQ. The part of the CDR3 DNA that was read is TGTGCCAGCAGCTCGGGACAGGGGGCACACAATGAG. This translates into CASSSGQGAHNE. From start to end, the CDR3 is CASSSGQGAHNEQFF.

The chain's CDR3 is CASSLRLAGGYEQYF. Incomplete CDR3 DNA: TGTGCCAGTAGTCTGCGACTAGCGGGAGGATACGAG. The rearrangement links TRBV19 to TRBJ2-7; 13 nucleotides match TRBD2. The CDR3 end is not reached by the read, which stops 3 residues before it; the germline J gene fills it in. The junction had 5 bases not matched to a gene; V was cut back by 5 bases and J by 4 bases. Germline V gene data show CDR1 as LNHDA and CDR2 as SQIVND (reference sequence). The CDR3 consists of 15 residues.

This clone is labeled medium-sized based on frequency. The sequenced fragment ends 3 residues before the CDR3 boundary, so the rest is inferred from the germline J gene. V and J are TRBV5-1 and TRBJ2-1, with 7 bases lining up with TRBD1. Per the germline V gene, CDR1 is SGHRS and CDR2 is YFSETQ. The V segment lost 2 bases and the J segment 8 bases; nucleotides outside the gene matches: 1. The CDR3 is 12 residues long. CDR3 sequence reads: CASSFRGYEQFF. Incomplete CDR3 DNA: TGCGCCAGCAGCTTCAGGGGGTATGAG.

This clone is identified as medium-sized from frequency. The CDR3 extends 3 residues past the end of the read, so its final part is completed from the germline J gene. The chain carries TRBV7-8 and TRBJ1-1; no definite D call. The ends were cut back, 2 bases at V and 0 bases at J, with 7 bases in the middle. Germline values: CDR1 SGHVS, CDR2 FQNEAQ. There are 14 residues in the CDR3. The covered CDR3 bases are TGTGCCAGCAGCTTATCGTTAGTGAACACTGAA. It encodes CASSLSLVNTE. The entire CDR3 protein is CASSLSLVNTEAFF.

On this clone: Read data end 3 residues before the CDR3 end; the end is taken from the germline J gene. The rearrangement links TRBV19 to TRBJ2-3; 8 nucleotides match TRBD2. V shed 6 bases and J 2 bases; nucleotides not matched to a gene: 4. Looked up from germline, CDR1 is LNHDA and CDR2 is SQIVND (reference sequence). This CDR3 comprises 14 residues. CDR3 DNA, as far as it was read: TGTGCCAGTAGCCTAGCGGGTATCACAGATACG. Protein: CASSLAGITDT. The whole CDR3 sequence is CASSLAGITDTQYF.

A note on this clone: The CDR3 goes on 3 residues after the read ends, and that part is filled in from the germline J gene. V usage is TRBV18 and J usage is TRBJ2-3; D gene ambiguous. Germline V gene sequence: CDR1 KGHSH, CDR2 LQKENI. The CDR3 covers 14 residues. Deletions cut 2 bases from V and 5 bases from J, with 11 bases between. The CDR3: CASSPRALEDTQYF. The part of the CDR3 DNA that was read is TGTGCCAGCTCACCAAGGGCTCTTGAAGATACG.

Turning to this clone: The read is 3 residues too short to cover the CDR3 end, so that end is filled in from the germline J gene. The J gene is TRBJ2-7, the V gene TRBV18, with D perhaps TRBD1 (7 bases). The CDR3 spans 16 residues. Germline V gene lookup returns CDR1 KGHSH and CDR2 LQKENI. Trimming pared 3 bases from V and 2 bases from J, leaving 17 bases between. The covered CDR3 bases are TGTGCCAGCTCACCCGCGAGTCAGGGGGGCCCCTACGAG. It codes for CASSPASQGGPYE. The CDR3 in its entirety is CASSPASQGGPYEQYF.

Judged by frequency, this clone is medium-sized. The CDR3 is cut off 3 residues early in the read; its end comes from the germline J gene. The chain uses TRBV4-1 and TRBJ2-7, with D possibly being TRBD2 (7 bases). Germline values: CDR1 MGHRA, CDR2 YSYEKL. The CDR3 loop spans 15 amino acids. V was trimmed by 6 bases and J by 6 bases, leaving 21 bases between them. The sequenced part of the CDR3 DNA is TGCGCCAGCAGTCAAATGTGGGGGGGGCCTAGCGAG. The encoded protein is CASSQMWGGPSE. The entire CDR3 protein reads CASSQMWGGPSEQYF.

CDR3 DNA, as far as it was read: TGTGCCAGCTCACCGGGGACAGGGGCGTCATCCTACGAG. Protein: CASSPGTGASSYE. The CDR3 in full is CASSPGTGASSYEQYF. The V and J genes are TRBV18 and TRBJ2-7, with TRBD1 matching over 10 bases. The read stops 3 residues short of the end of the CDR3; the missing end is completed from the germline J gene. The junction had 6 bases not matched to a gene; V was cut back by 3 bases and J by 1 base. CDR3 size: 16 residues. Germline V gene sequence: CDR1 KGHSH, CDR2 LQKENI.

About this clone: The CDR3 goes on 3 residues after the read ends, and that part is filled in from the germline J gene. The V and J genes are TRBV30 and TRBJ2-7; D is uncertain. Trimming took off 0 bases at V and 4 bases at J, with 7 bases between the two ends. The CDR3 length is 12 residues. The germline V gene encodes CDR1 GTSNPN and CDR2 SVGIG (reference sequence). The CDR3 sequence: CAWSVQAYEQYF. Incomplete CDR3 DNA: TGTGCCTGGAGTGTTCAGGCATACGAG.